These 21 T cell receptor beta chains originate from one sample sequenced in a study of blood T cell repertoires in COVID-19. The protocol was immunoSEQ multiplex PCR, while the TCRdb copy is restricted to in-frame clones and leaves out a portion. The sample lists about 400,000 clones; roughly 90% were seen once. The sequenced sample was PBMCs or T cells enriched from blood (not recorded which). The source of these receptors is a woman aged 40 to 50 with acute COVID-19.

In nucleotides, the CDR3 is TGTGCCAGCAGGCTTTCCGGTGTCGGCACTGAAGCTTTCTTT. It is translated as CASRLSGVGTEAFF. V is TRBV27 and J is TRBJ1-1; D gene uncertain. There are 14 residues in the CDR3. Germline V gene lookup returns CDR1 MNHEY and CDR2 SMNVEV (reference sequence). Trimming stripped 6 bases from V and 4 bases from J, with 15 bases between.

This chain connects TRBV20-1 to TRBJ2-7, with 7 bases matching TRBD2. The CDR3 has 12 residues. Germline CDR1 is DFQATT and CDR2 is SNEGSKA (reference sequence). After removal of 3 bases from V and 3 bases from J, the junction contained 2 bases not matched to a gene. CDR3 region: CSASPGGYEQYF. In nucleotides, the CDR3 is TGCAGTGCTAGTCCGGGGGGCTACGAGCAGTACTTC.

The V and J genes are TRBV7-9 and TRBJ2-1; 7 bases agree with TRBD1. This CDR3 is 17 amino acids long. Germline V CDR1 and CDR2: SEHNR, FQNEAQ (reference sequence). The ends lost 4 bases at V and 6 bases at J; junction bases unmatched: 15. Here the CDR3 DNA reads TGTGCCAGCAGCTCTCCACAACAGGGGCGTTTAGTCAATGAGCAGTTCTTC. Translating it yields CASSSPQQGRLVNEQFF.

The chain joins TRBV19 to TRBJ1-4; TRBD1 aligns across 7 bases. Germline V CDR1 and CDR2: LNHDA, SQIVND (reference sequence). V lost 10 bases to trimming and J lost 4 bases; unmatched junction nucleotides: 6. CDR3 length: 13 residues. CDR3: CATRTGLNEKLFF. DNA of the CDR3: TGTGCCACCAGGACAGGTCTTAATGAAAAACTGTTTTTT.

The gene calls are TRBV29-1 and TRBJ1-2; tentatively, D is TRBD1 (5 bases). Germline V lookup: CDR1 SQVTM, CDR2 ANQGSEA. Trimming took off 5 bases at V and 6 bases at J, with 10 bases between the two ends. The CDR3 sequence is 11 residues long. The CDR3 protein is CSVPREDGYTF. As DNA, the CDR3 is TGCAGCGTTCCCAGGGAAGATGGCTACACCTTC.

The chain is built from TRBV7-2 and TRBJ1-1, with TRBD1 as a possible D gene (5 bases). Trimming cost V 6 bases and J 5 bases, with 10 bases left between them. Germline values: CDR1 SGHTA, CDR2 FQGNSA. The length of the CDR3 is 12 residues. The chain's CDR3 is CASSPGLTEAFF. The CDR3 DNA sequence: TGTGCCAGCAGTCCAGGGTTAACTGAAGCTTTCTTT. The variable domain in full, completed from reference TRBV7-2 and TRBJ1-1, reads GAGVSQSPSNKVTEKGKDVELRCDPISGHTALYWYRQSLGQGLEFLIYFQGNSAPDKSGLPSDRFSAERTGGSVSTLTIQRTQQEDSAVYLCASSPGLTEAFFGQGTRLTVV.

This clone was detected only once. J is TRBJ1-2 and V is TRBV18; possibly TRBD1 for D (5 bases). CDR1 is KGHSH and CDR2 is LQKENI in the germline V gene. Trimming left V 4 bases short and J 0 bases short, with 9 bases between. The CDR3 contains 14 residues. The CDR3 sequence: CASSQQAANYGYTF. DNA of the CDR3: TGTGCCAGCTCACAACAGGCTGCTAACTATGGCTACACCTTC.

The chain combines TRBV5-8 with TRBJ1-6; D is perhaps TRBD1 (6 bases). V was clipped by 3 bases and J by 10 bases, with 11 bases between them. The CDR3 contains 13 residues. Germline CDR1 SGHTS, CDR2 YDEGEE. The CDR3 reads CASSSNRASPLHF. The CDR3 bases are TGTGCCAGCAGCTCAAACAGGGCATCACCCCTCCACTTT.

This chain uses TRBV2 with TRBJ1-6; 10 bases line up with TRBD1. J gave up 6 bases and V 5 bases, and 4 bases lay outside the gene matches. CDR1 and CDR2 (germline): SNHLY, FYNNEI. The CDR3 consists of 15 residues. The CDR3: CASSTRTGGNSPLHF. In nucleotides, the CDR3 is TGTGCCAGCAGTACAAGGACAGGGGGTAATTCACCCCTCCACTTT. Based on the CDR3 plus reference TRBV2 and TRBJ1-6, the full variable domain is EPEVTQTPSHQVTQMGQEVILRCVPISNHLYFYWYRQILGQKVEFLVSFYNNEISEKSEIFDDQFSVERPDGSNFTLKIRSTKLEDSAMYFCASSTRTGGNSPLHFGNGTRLTVT.

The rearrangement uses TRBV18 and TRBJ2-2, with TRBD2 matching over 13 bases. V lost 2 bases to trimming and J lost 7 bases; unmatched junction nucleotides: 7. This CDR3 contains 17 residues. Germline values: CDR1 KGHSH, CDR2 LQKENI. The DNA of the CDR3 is TGTGCCAGCTCACCAAGGGGACTAGCGGGGAGCAGCGGGGAGCTGTTTTTT. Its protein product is CASSPRGLAGSSGELFF.

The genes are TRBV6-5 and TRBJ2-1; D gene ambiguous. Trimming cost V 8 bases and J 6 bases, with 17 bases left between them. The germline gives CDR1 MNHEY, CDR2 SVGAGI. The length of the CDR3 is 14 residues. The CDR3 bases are TGTGCCAGCGCCGATCGCCCCAGTATCAATGAGCAGTTCTTC. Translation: CASADRPSINEQFF.

The CDR3 loop is CASSLKPDRGRGYTF. In nucleotides, the CDR3 is TGTGCCAGCAGTTTAAAGCCCGACAGGGGGCGAGGCTACACCTTC. The chain is built from TRBV27 and TRBJ1-2; TRBD1 matches 10 bases. The ends lost 2 bases at V and 8 bases at J; junction bases unmatched: 8. The CDR3 covers 15 residues. Per the germline V gene, CDR1 is MNHEY and CDR2 is SMNVEV (reference sequence).

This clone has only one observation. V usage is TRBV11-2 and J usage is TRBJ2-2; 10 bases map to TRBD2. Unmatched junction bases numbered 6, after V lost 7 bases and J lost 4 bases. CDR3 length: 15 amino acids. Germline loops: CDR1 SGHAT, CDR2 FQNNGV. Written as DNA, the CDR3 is TGTGCCAGCACCCCTAGCGGGGGCAGCACCGGGGAGCTGTTTTTT. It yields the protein CASTPSGGSTGELFF.

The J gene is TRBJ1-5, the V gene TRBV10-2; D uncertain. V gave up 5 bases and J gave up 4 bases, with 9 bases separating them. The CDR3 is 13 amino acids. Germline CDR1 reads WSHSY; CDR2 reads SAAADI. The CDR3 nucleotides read TGCGCCAGCAGTAATGGGAGGAATCAGCCCCAGCATTTT. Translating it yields CASSNGRNQPQHF.

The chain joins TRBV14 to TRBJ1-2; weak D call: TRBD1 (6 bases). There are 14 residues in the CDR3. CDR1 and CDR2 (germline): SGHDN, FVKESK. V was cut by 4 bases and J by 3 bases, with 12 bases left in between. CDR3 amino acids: CASSPQGRDYGYTF. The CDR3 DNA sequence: TGTGCCAGCAGCCCACAGGGTCGGGACTATGGCTACACCTTC.

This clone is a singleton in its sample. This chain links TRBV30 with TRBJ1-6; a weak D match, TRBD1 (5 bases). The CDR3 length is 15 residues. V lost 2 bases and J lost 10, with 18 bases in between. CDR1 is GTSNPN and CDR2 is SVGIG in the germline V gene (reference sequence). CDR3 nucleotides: TGTGCCTGGAGTCTGCAGGGAATTAAAGGGTCACCCCTCCACTTT. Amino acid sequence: CAWSLQGIKGSPLHF.

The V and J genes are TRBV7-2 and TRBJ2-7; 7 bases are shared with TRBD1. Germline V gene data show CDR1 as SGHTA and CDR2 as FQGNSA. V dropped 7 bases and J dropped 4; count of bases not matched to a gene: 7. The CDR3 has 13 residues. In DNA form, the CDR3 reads TGTGCCAGCAAGGTCCCAGGGGGATACGAGCAGTACTTC. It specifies CASKVPGGYEQYF.

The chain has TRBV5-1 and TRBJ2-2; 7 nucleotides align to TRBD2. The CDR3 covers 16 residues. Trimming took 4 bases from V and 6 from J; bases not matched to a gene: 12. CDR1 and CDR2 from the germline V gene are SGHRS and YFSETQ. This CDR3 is CASSPMPSGESGELFF. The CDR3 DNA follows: TGCGCCAGCAGCCCCATGCCGAGCGGGGAGTCCGGGGAGCTGTTTTTT.

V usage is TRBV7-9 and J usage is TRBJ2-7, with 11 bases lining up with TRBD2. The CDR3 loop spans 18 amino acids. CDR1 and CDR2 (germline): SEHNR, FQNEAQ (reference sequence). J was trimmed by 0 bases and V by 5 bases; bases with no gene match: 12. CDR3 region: CASSPRSSGGGSSYEQYF. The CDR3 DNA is TGTGCCAGCAGCCCCCGTAGTAGCGGGGGGGGATCCTCCTACGAGCAGTACTTC.

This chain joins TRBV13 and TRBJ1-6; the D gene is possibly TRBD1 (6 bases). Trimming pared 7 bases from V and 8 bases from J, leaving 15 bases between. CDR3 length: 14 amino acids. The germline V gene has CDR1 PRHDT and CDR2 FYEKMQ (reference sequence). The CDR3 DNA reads TGTGCCAGCACCCTCAGGGGCGTCGATTCACCCCTCCACTTT. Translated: CASTLRGVDSPLHF.

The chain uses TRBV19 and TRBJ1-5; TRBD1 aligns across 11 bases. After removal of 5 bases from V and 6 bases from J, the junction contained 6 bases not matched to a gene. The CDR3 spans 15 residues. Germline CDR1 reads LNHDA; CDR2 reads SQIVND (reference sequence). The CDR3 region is CASSAGTGGSQPQHF. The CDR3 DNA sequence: TGTGCCAGTAGTGCGGGGACAGGGGGTAGTCAGCCCCAGCATTTT.